The clone carrying this TCR beta chain turned up a few times. These data originate in a study of CD8+CD57+ T cells in acquired aplastic anemia. The template for TCR beta VDJ and CDR3 sequence profiling was genomic DNA. TCRdb ran MiXCR on the reads and lists one entry per CDR3 protein. The sample holds 90,000 to 130,000 distinct CDR3 sequences; under 60% are singletons and the top ten take under 35%. The CDR3 totals 15 residues. The J segment lost 8 bases and the V segment lost 0 bases, leaving 8 bases of the junction unmatched. Germline V gene sequence: CDR1 SGHAT, CDR2 FQNNGV. The V and J genes are TRBV11-2 and TRBJ1-2; TRBD1 aligns across 8 bases. The specimen was sorted CD4+, CD8+, or CD8+CD57+ T cells (not recorded which) from PBMCs. This clonotype was obtained from a human donor in good health, serving as a control. CDR3 DNA: TGTGCCAGCAGCTTAGAGTGGACAGGGAGTAGCGGCTACACCTTC. Translation gives CASSLEWTGSSGYTF.